Here is one T cell receptor (beta chain) with its context. Antigen unknown. Data came from immunoSEQ multiplex PCR; TCRdb stores just in-frame clones and leaves some out. There are some 150,000 clones in the sample; around nine tenths occur only once, and roughly 1.7% lies in the top ten. These data belong to a study of T cell responses to AZD1222 COVID-19 vaccine. General study findings and limits: Spike-specific TCR breadth and depth both grew after two AZD1222 doses. Close to half of all spike-specific TCRs reportedly target regions of the variants that are unmutated. Donors skewed white British and female; clonal diversity was possibly underestimated.

Trimming took off 0 bases at V and 3 bases at J, with 11 bases between the two ends. The length of the CDR3 is 15 residues. Germline assignment: CDR1 SGHRS and CDR2 YFSETQ. Analyses pooled second doses at about 4 or about 12 weeks. The V gene is TRBV5-1, the J gene TRBJ2-3; either TRBD1 or TRBD2 may supply D (5 bases each). The sequencing used peripheral blood, collected 28 days after the second AZD1222 dose. This TCR was recovered from an adult who received the AZD1222 COVID-19 vaccine. This chain's CDR3 is CASSLGGRETDTQYF. The CDR3 nucleotides read TGCGCCAGCAGCTTGGGGGGACGAGAGACAGATACGCAGTATTTT.